A selection of T cell receptor beta chains follows, all from one sample in a study of CD8 T cells in ankylosing spondylitis. TCRdb redid the calling of the 5' RACE reads with MiXCR, one entry per CDR3 protein. The repertoire includes about 300,000 distinct CDR3 sequences, less than 25% of them detected once, and roughly 3.4% sits in the top ten. Sequencing input: blood, either unsorted or a sorted T cell fraction (not recorded which). Every receptor here comes from a female donor with ankylosing spondylitis or in good health (not recorded which). Each CDR3 is given with its conserved first and last residue. Fields, in order: V gene, CDR3 protein.

TRBV7-9	CASSSAGGAAPREQYF
TRBV7-9	CASSLSGGMVNEQYF
TRBV15	CATSNSGRDPYEQYF
TRBV20-1	CSASGSRDGYTF
TRBV25-1	CASSERSSTDTQYF
TRBV20-1	CSARDPYSNQPQHF
TRBV29-1	CSVEEIARGKAFF
TRBV20-1	CSAGQSGPGTQYF
TRBV20-1	CSARDFRTQFDEQFF
TRBV28	CATGTNLNNEQFF
TRBV29-1	CSVRGLQKNTEAFF
TRBV21-1	CASSKEGGSGGEAFF
TRBV9	CASSVDHRQGGEQYF
TRBV20-1	CSAREGGTEAFF
TRBV24-1	CATSDNAQKIAALLAFF
TRBV29-1	CSHSGTGGLDTQYF
TRBV13	CASSLGLRGEQFF
TRBV29-1	CSVGNGGSTEAFF
TRBV5-6	CASRQTGGSYNEQFF
TRBV6-1	CASSRQLGGGSDEQYF
TRBV27	CASSPGQGGNQPQHF
TRBV30	CAGSRGPGELFF
TRBV10-3	CAIGIGGTGSTEAFF